The sequence of this T cell receptor (beta chain) was determined in a study of shared clonotypes between healthy human individuals. Broader study findings: Naive subsets usually exceeded memory subsets in estimated richness.

Turning to this clone: Its specificity is unknown.

Donors were healthy HIV-negative adults without recent acute infections or vaccinations. 200 to 250 ng DNA, 30,000 to 35,000 T cell genomes, went into each sorted-subset replicate PCR. The table came from immunoSEQ multiplex PCR; TCRdb's copy has only in-frame clones and leaves some out. The data contain about 980,000 clones, approximately 76% of them singletons. The clonotype was recovered from a man aged 18 to 29 in good health. The sample taken for sequencing was memory CD4+ T cells sorted from blood. As to subset: CD45RA-negative fraction.

DNA for the CDR3: TGTGCCAGCTGCCCAGGGGTGGAGACCCAGTACTTC. Translated: CASCPGVETQYF. The gene calls are TRBV7-8 and TRBJ2-5; the D gene is possibly TRBD1 (6 bases). Germline-derived CDR1 and CDR2 are SGHVS and FQNEAQ. The CDR3 length is 12 residues. The germline V and J ends were trimmed by 8 bases and 5 bases, with 12 bases remaining between them.